The 23 T cell receptor beta chains presented below share a single source sample, sequenced in a study of T cell responses to AZD1222 COVID-19 vaccine. Only in-frame clones appear in the TCRdb table, and some are missing; sequencing was by immunoSEQ multiplex PCR. The data show around 70,000 clones, 88% seen once. Material: peripheral blood, obtained on day 0 of AZD1222 vaccination. These receptors were taken from an adult in good health.

V gene TRBV9 combines with J gene TRBJ2-5, with 11 bases aligning to TRBD1. The V and J ends lost 4 bases and 4 bases, in that order; junction bases with no gene match: 9. This CDR3 is built from 16 residues. The germline CDR1 and CDR2 sequences are SGDLS and YYNGEE. This chain's CDR3 is CASSWTGGQTGETQYF. In DNA form, the CDR3 reads TGTGCCAGCAGCTGGACAGGGGGCCAGACAGGAGAGACCCAGTACTTC.

The chain uses TRBV7-8 and TRBJ2-2; TRBD1 matches 10 bases. The ends lost 5 bases at V and 5 bases at J; junction bases unmatched: 11. This CDR3 contains 17 residues. Germline V gene sequence: CDR1 SGHVS, CDR2 FQNEAQ. The chain's CDR3 is CASSRQGARVRTGELFF. The CDR3 DNA sequence: TGTGCCAGCAGCCGACAGGGGGCGCGGGTGCGAACCGGGGAGCTGTTTTTT.

The sample holds a few counts of this clone. This chain uses TRBV18 with TRBJ2-6, with TRBD2 matching over 8 bases. The CDR3 consists of 19 residues. J lost 2 bases, V lost 0 bases, and 9 bases had no gene match. Germline V lookup: CDR1 KGHSH, CDR2 LQKENI. CDR3 in DNA: TGTGCCAGCTCACCACCGAAGCGGGAGAAGGGAACTGGGGCCAACGTCCTGACTTTC. Protein sequence: CASSPPKREKGTGANVLTF. Full variable domain (rest looked up from reference TRBV18 and TRBJ2-6): NAGVMQNPRHLVRRRGQEARLRCSPMKGHSHVYWYRQLPEEGLKFMVYLQKENIIDESGMPKERFSAEFPKEGPSILRIQQVVRGDSAAYFCASSPPKREKGTGANVLTFGAGSRLTVL.

This chain uses TRBV18 with TRBJ2-3; the match to TRBD1 covers 9 bases. CDR3 length: 15 residues. Germline V gene data show CDR1 as KGHSH and CDR2 as LQKENI. V shed 0 bases, J shed 6 bases, and the junction held 4 bases outside the gene matches. CDR3 bases: TGTGCCAGCTCACCACCCGGGACAGGGATGGATACGCAGTATTTT. Residues: CASSPPGTGMDTQYF.

The chain uses TRBV2 and TRBJ1-3, with D perhaps TRBD1 (6 bases). CDR3 length: 17 amino acids. Trimming stripped 5 bases from V and 0 bases from J, with 17 bases between. Germline V gene data show CDR1 as SNHLY and CDR2 as FYNNEI. CDR3 residues: CASSSNRAIVSGNTIYF. The CDR3 DNA sequence: TGTGCCAGCAGTTCCAACAGGGCCATAGTCTCTGGAAACACCATATATTTT.

The V gene is TRBV29-1, the J gene TRBJ2-1; 14 nucleotides align to TRBD2. V lost 7 bases, J lost 9 bases, and 11 bases stayed unmatched. CDR1 and CDR2 from the germline V gene are SQVTM and ANQGSEA. CDR3 length: 15 amino acids. The CDR3 sequence is CSATPPGLAGAEQFF. The CDR3 DNA follows: TGCAGCGCCACTCCGCCGGGACTAGCGGGAGCTGAGCAGTTCTTC.

The chain carries TRBV5-4 and TRBJ2-1, with 12 bases aligning to TRBD2. Germline-derived CDR1 and CDR2 are SGHNT and YYREEE (reference sequence). Trimming cost V 0 bases and J 14 bases; bases outside gene matches: 12. This CDR3 is 16 amino acids long. The CDR3 is CASSLALAGGPRKEFF. The DNA of the CDR3 is TGTGCCAGCAGCTTGGCTCTAGCGGGAGGGCCCAGGAAGGAGTTCTTC.

The chain employs TRBV2 and TRBJ1-4; D gene ambiguous. CDR1 is SNHLY, CDR2 FYNNEI, per germline. V was clipped by 6 bases and J by 5 bases, with 7 bases between them. This CDR3 spans 12 amino acids. In nucleotides, the CDR3 is TGTGCCAGCAGCCGAGAGAATGAAAAACTGTTTTTT. Translating it yields CASSRENEKLFF.

The V call is TRBV5-5, the J call TRBJ2-7, with D perhaps matching TRBD1 (5 bases). Germline V gives CDR1 SGHKS, CDR2 YYEKEE (reference sequence). Trimming shortened V by 0 bases and J by 0 bases, and 13 bases separated the two germline ends. This CDR3 is built from 16 residues. In DNA, the CDR3 is TGTGCCAGCAGCTTGGCGTTGGGGCCGATCTCCTACGAGCAGTACTTC. Its protein product is CASSLALGPISYEQYF. Based on the CDR3 plus reference TRBV5-5 and TRBJ2-7, the full variable domain is DAGVTQSPTHLIKTRGQQVTLRCSPISGHKSVSWYQQVLGQGPQFIFQYYEKEERGRGNFPDRFSARQFPNYSSELNVNALLLGDSALYLCASSLALGPISYEQYFGPGTRLTVT.

The genes are TRBV6-2 or TRBV6-3 and TRBJ2-7; D gene unclear. CDR3 length equals 13 residues. V shed 0 bases and J shed 3 bases, with 6 bases lying between them. Germline V lookup: CDR1 MNHEY, CDR2 SVGEGT. The CDR3 coding sequence is TGTGCCAGCAGTTACTCTATGAGCTACGAGCAGTACTTC. The encoded protein is CASSYSMSYEQYF.

This chain links TRBV4-2 with TRBJ1-4; no firm D call. The CDR3 runs 14 residues. Trimming cost V 0 bases and J 4 bases, with 6 bases left between them. Per the germline V gene, CDR1 is LGHNA and CDR2 is YNFKEQ. The DNA of the CDR3 is TGTGCCAGCAGCCAAGACGGTGTTAATGAAAAACTGTTTTTT. Translated: CASSQDGVNEKLFF.

This clone was observed a single time. V and J are TRBV19 and TRBJ2-7; possibly TRBD1 for D (6 bases). Trimming removed 7 bases at V and 5 bases at J, with 15 bases between. The CDR3 is made up of 13 amino acids. The germline V gene has CDR1 LNHDA and CDR2 SQIVND (reference sequence). DNA for the CDR3: TGTGCCAGTAAGGGACACACGCCCCACGAGCAGTACTTC. Protein product: CASKGHTPHEQYF.

This chain links TRBV6-5 with TRBJ1-4; no definite D call. The CDR3 runs 14 residues. Trimming left V 5 bases short and J 0 bases short, with 7 bases between. Germline lookup yields CDR1 MNHEY and CDR2 SVGAGI. The DNA for the CDR3 is TGTGCCAGCAGTACGGGTGCAACTAATGAAAAACTGTTTTTT. It translates to CASSTGATNEKLFF.

The CDR3 here is CASRLGGERYNEQFF. CDR3 nucleotides: TGTGCCAGCCGCCTCGGGGGGGAGAGATACAATGAGCAGTTCTTC. The chain has TRBV27 and TRBJ2-1; 8 bases align to TRBD2. V gave up 8 bases and J gave up 4 bases; unmatched junction bases: 10. Germline V gives CDR1 MNHEY, CDR2 SMNVEV (reference sequence). The CDR3 totals 15 residues.

J is TRBJ2-3 and V is TRBV5-1; D may match TRBD1 or TRBD2 (5 bases each). V gave up 5 bases and J gave up 0 bases, with 10 bases separating them. Germline CDR1 reads SGHRS; CDR2 reads YFSETQ. This CDR3 spans 14 amino acids. The CDR3 nucleotides are TGCGCCAGCAGGTATGGGGACAGCACAGATACGCAGTATTTT. Translating it yields CASRYGDSTDTQYF. The full variable domain, its missing parts supplied by reference TRBV5-1 and TRBJ2-3, is KAGVTQTPRYLIKTRGQQVTLSCSPISGHRSVSWYQQTPGQGLQFLFEYFSETQRNKGNFPGRFSGRQFSNSRSEMNVSTLELGDSALYLCASRYGDSTDTQYFGPGTRLTVL.

The V call is TRBV20-1, the J call TRBJ1-1; D gene uncertain. CDR1 is DFQATT and CDR2 is SNEGSKA in the germline V gene (reference sequence). V dropped 5 bases and J dropped 5 bases, with 9 bases sitting between them. CDR3 length: 11 amino acids. CDR3 nucleotide sequence: TGCAGTGCTTACCCCCTTACTGAAGCTTTCTTT. This codes for CSAYPLTEAFF.

In this sample, this clone turned up once. The chain combines TRBV5-8 with TRBJ2-3, with 8 bases that match TRBD1. Looked up from germline, CDR1 is SGHTS and CDR2 is YDEGEE. Trimming took 4 bases from V and 3 from J; bases not matched to a gene: 4. The CDR3 contains 14 residues. The CDR3 DNA sequence: TGTGCCAGCAGCCGAGGGGACAGGACAGATACGCAGTATTTT. Translating it yields CASSRGDRTDTQYF.

The chain uses TRBV7-8 and TRBJ1-5; TRBD1 matches at 9 bases. The CDR3 extends over 15 amino acids. The germline gives CDR1 SGHVS, CDR2 FQNEAQ. The V and J ends lost 0 bases and 7 bases, in that order; junction bases with no gene match: 4. CDR3 DNA sequence: TGTGCCAGCAGCTTAGCCGGGACAGGGAACCAGCCCCAGCATTTT. It codes for CASSLAGTGNQPQHF.

The rearrangement links TRBV4-1 to TRBJ2-2; possible D gene TRBD2, 5 bases. Trimming pared 0 bases from V and 4 bases from J, leaving 15 bases between. The CDR3 spans 17 residues. Germline V gene lookup returns CDR1 MGHRA and CDR2 YSYEKL. CDR3: CASSQDFGRVPTGELFF. The CDR3 bases are TGCGCCAGCAGCCAAGATTTCGGGCGGGTACCCACCGGGGAGCTGTTTTTT.

The chain employs TRBV19 and TRBJ1-5; D gene uncertain. Germline assignment: CDR1 LNHDA and CDR2 SQIVND (reference sequence). The CDR3 sequence is 15 residues long. V was clipped by 3 bases and J by 1 base, with 10 bases between them. The DNA of the CDR3 is TGTGCCAGTAGTATCAGGTTTCCGAGCAATCAGCCCCAGCATTTT. It specifies CASSIRFPSNQPQHF.

The chain combines TRBV6-4 with TRBJ1-2; a weak D match, TRBD1 (5 bases). Trimming stripped 5 bases from V and 2 bases from J, with 18 bases between. The CDR3 totals 16 residues. Germline V gives CDR1 MRHNA, CDR2 SNTAGT. Here the CDR3 DNA reads TGTGCCAGCAGTTCCGGGACTACCGGAGGGAACTATGGCTACACCTTC. Its protein is CASSSGTTGGNYGYTF.

The J gene is TRBJ2-7, the V gene TRBV5-7; TRBD1 matches 8 bases. TRBV5-7 is an ORF, and what it does is uncertain. The CDR3 has 13 residues. Germline trimming cut 0 bases from V and 5 bases from J; bases unmatched to any gene: 1. The CDR3 here is CASSLAGGHEQYF. The CDR3 DNA reads TGTGCCAGCAGCTTGGCAGGGGGCCACGAGCAGTACTTC.

The J gene is TRBJ1-2, the V gene TRBV25-1; TRBD1 matches at 8 bases. Germline V CDR1 and CDR2: MGHDK, SYGVNS. The CDR3 extends over 16 amino acids. Germline trimming cut 1 base from V and 2 bases from J; bases unmatched to any gene: 6. The CDR3 loop reads CASSEFGAGGNYGYTF. The CDR3 DNA reads as TGTGCCAGCAGTGAATTCGGGGCAGGGGGCAACTATGGCTACACCTTC.